The clone carrying this TCR beta chain occurred many times. Its antigen remains unidentified. This sample's time point: persistent/refractory GD, antithyroid drugs over 5 years with positive TRAb. Extracted PBMC RNA gave rise to the TCR library. This sample is drawn from a study of regulatory T cells in long-lasting Graves disease. Findings and caveats of the study: Persistent patients shared more public clonotypes (under 3,000) than newly diagnosed patients (around 1,000). Under persistent disease, TRBV28, TRBJ1-2 and TRBJ2-5 were used preferentially.

The V end lost 7 bases, the J end lost 3 bases, and 22 bases lay between the germline ends. This CDR3 comprises 18 residues. CDR1 is MNHEY, CDR2 SMNVEV, per germline (reference sequence). The TCR beta library used iRepertoire HTBI primers with Arm-PCR amplification of CDR3. One entry per CDR3 protein results from TCRdb running MiXCR on the multiplex PCR reads. The sample comprises some 450,000 distinct CDR3 sequences, about 20% of which are singletons, and about 26% rests with the top ten. The sequenced sample was peripheral blood mononuclear cells (PBMCs), obtained when the disease was refractory, from a patient treated with antithyroid drugs. The receptor was derived from a female donor with Graves disease. The chain is built from TRBV27 and TRBJ2-6, with D perhaps TRBD1 (7 bases). The CDR3 sequence: CASIDRGGRGVGANVLTF. Here the CDR3 DNA reads TGTGCCAGCATCGACCGCGGCGGCAGGGGGGTTGGGGCCAACGTCCTGACTTTC.